These 17 T cell receptor beta chains share one sample of origin, sequenced in a study of shared clonotypes between healthy human individuals. Method: immunoSEQ multiplex PCR; TCRdb's copy keeps in-frame clones and lacks some. This table holds under 2.5 million clones, around 93% found once. Source material: naive CD4+ T cells from PBMCs. Noted subset: CD45RA+ positively selected. These receptors were collected from a man younger than 35 in good health. Some clones in this sample may be carry-over from other donors' samples.

This chain links TRBV28 with TRBJ2-7; a weak D match, TRBD1 (6 bases). The CDR3 spans 15 residues. Germline-derived CDR1 and CDR2 are MDHEN and SYDVKM. Trimming shortened V by 3 bases and J by 0 bases, and 12 bases separated the two germline ends. The DNA for the CDR3 is TGTGCCAGCAGTTTCAGGGGATCTTTCTCCTACGAGCAGTACTTC. The encoded protein is CASSFRGSFSYEQYF.

CDR3 residues: CASNNGGGKLNQPQHF. The CDR3 DNA follows: TGTGCCAGCAACAACGGCGGAGGGAAACTCAATCAGCCCCAGCATTTT. The chain recombines TRBV6-6 with TRBJ1-5; D is uncertain. The germline V gene encodes CDR1 MNHNY and CDR2 SVGAGI (reference sequence). Deletions cut 7 bases from V and 3 bases from J, with 19 bases between. The CDR3 has 16 residues.

The chain combines TRBV4-3 with TRBJ2-7, with 10 positions matching TRBD2. The CDR3 covers 18 residues. Unmatched junction bases numbered 12, after V lost 0 bases and J lost 4 bases. From germline, CDR1 is LGHNA and CDR2 YSLEER. The CDR3 DNA reads as TGCGCCAGCAGCCAAGAATTCCTAGCGGGAGCTATTGGGTACGAGCAGTACTTC. It encodes CASSQEFLAGAIGYEQYF.

The rearrangement uses TRBV15 and TRBJ2-7; D is undetermined. V was pared by 1 base and J by 0 bases, with 10 bases between. The CDR3 spans 15 residues. Germline V gene lookup returns CDR1 LNHNV and CDR2 YYDKDF (reference sequence). The CDR3 DNA reads TGTGCCACCAGCAGAGGAAGGTACAGCTCCTACGAGCAGTACTTC. This sequence encodes CATSRGRYSSYEQYF.

The chain joins TRBV5-1 to TRBJ2-2; 7 nucleotides align to TRBD2. The V segment lost 3 bases and the J segment 2 bases; nucleotides outside the gene matches: 7. The CDR3 consists of 16 residues. Germline V gene data show CDR1 as SGHRS and CDR2 as YFSETQ. The CDR3 sequence: CASSSGWEGNTGELFF. The CDR3 nucleotides are TGCGCCAGCAGCTCCGGTTGGGAGGGCAACACCGGGGAGCTGTTTTTT.

The chain recombines TRBV4-1 with TRBJ1-2, with a weak D call TRBD1 (5 bases). V lost 11 bases to trimming and J lost 2 bases, with 18 bases between them. This CDR3 contains 14 residues. Germline V gene data show CDR1 as MGHRA and CDR2 as YSYEKL. CDR3 DNA: TGCGCCTGCTCAACAGGTGAGGGGAACTATGGCTACACCTTC. It yields the protein CACSTGEGNYGYTF.

The J gene is TRBJ2-5, the V gene TRBV11-2; 9 bases match TRBD1. The CDR3 has 17 amino acids. Trimming cost V 2 bases and J 5 bases; bases outside gene matches: 12. Germline V CDR1 and CDR2: SGHAT, FQNNGV. The CDR3 spells CASSLRTGDVAGETQYF. CDR3 DNA: TGTGCCAGCAGCTTAAGGACAGGGGACGTGGCGGGGGAGACCCAGTACTTC.

The chain is built from TRBV11-2 and TRBJ2-3; no definite D call. There are 14 residues in the CDR3. Germline V gene data show CDR1 as SGHAT and CDR2 as FQNNGV. Between the trimmed V and J ends, which lost 0 bases and 2 bases, there was a span of 6 bases. The CDR3 is CASSLEQYTDTQYF. The CDR3 DNA sequence: TGTGCCAGCAGCTTAGAACAGTACACAGATACGCAGTATTTT.

This clone was seen a single time. J is TRBJ2-2 and V is TRBV2; D is uncertain. Trimming took 9 bases from V and 6 from J, leaving 11 bases between them. The CDR3 is 12 amino acids. Germline CDR1 and CDR2: SNHLY and FYNNEI. CDR3 nucleotides: TGTGCCAGTTGCTTCGGCCCCGGGGAGCTGTTTTTT. Its translation: CASCFGPGELFF.

As concerns this clone: The sample contains more than one DNA sequence encoding this CDR3. The V and J genes are TRBV19 and TRBJ2-2; D uncertain. Germline loops: CDR1 LNHDA, CDR2 SQIVND (reference sequence). This CDR3 comprises 15 residues. V dropped 2 bases and J dropped 0 bases, with 7 bases sitting between them. The CDR3 DNA sequence: TGTGCCAGTAGTATAAGACGGCCGAACACCGGGGAGCTGTTTTTT. This translates into CASSIRRPNTGELFF. The full variable domain, rest sourced from reference TRBV19 and TRBJ2-2, is DGGITQSPKYLFRKEGQNVTLSCEQNLNHDAMYWYRQDPGQGLRLIYYSQIVNDFQKGDIAEGYSVSREKKESFPLTVTSAQKNPTAFYLCASSIRRPNTGELFFGEGSRLTVL.

The chain joins TRBV9 to TRBJ2-7, with D perhaps matching TRBD2 (5 bases). The ends were cut back, 2 bases at V and 2 bases at J, with 17 bases in the middle. This CDR3 region has 16 residues. From germline, CDR1 is SGDLS and CDR2 YYNGEE. In DNA, the CDR3 is TGTGCCAGCAGCGTCGACCAGGACGGAGGCGCCTACGAGCAGTACTTC. Protein product: CASSVDQDGGAYEQYF. Full variable domain (outside the CDR3, taken from reference TRBV9 and TRBJ2-7): DSGVTQTPKHLITATGQRVTLRCSPRSGDLSVYWYQQSLDQGLQFLIQYYNGEERAKGNILERFSAQQFPDLHSELNLSSLELGDSALYFCASSVDQDGGAYEQYFGPGTRLTVT.

This clone was recorded once. The chain employs TRBV7-3 and TRBJ2-1, with a tentative D call TRBD2 (6 bases). The CDR3 extends over 15 amino acids. The V gene lost 2 bases and the J gene lost 7 bases, with 15 bases spanning the gap. Per germline, CDR1 SGHTA and CDR2 FQGTGA. This CDR3 reads CASSLSEGGKNEQFF. Written as DNA, the CDR3 is TGTGCCAGCAGCTTATCTGAGGGAGGTAAGAATGAGCAGTTCTTC.

This clone turned up a few times. This sample includes further DNA sequences coding for the same CDR3. CDR3 protein: CAWSVRRNTEAFF. The DNA for the CDR3 is TGTGCCTGGAGTGTAAGAAGGAACACTGAAGCTTTCTTT. The V and J genes are TRBV30 and TRBJ1-1; no clear D gene. This CDR3 contains 13 residues. V lost 0 bases and J lost 1, with 6 bases in between. Germline values: CDR1 GTSNPN, CDR2 SVGIG (reference sequence).

This chain joins TRBV29-1 and TRBJ2-7, with D hard to call. The length of the CDR3 is 16 residues. Trimming stripped 3 bases from V and 0 bases from J, with 18 bases between. The germline CDR1 and CDR2 sequences are SQVTM and ANQGSEA. This CDR3 is CSVEVPFGLLSYEQYF. CDR3 DNA: TGCAGCGTTGAGGTCCCCTTCGGATTACTCTCCTACGAGCAGTACTTC.

The V and J genes are TRBV7-9 and TRBJ2-3; TRBD2 might be the D (5 bases). Germline lookup yields CDR1 SEHNR and CDR2 FQNEAQ (reference sequence). The CDR3 has 17 amino acids. The V end lost 1 base, the J end lost 0 bases, and 14 bases lay between the germline ends. The CDR3 DNA sequence: TGTGCCAGCAGCTTAGTTCCCTCAGGAGGTAGCACAGATACGCAGTATTTT. Its translation: CASSLVPSGGSTDTQYF.

The genes are TRBV6-1 and TRBJ1-2; the match to TRBD1 covers 8 bases. Germline assignment: CDR1 MNHNS and CDR2 SASEGT. The CDR3 loop spans 13 amino acids. J was trimmed by 9 bases and V by 6 bases; bases with no gene match: 9. The CDR3 DNA sequence: TGTGCCAGCAGCCCGGGACAGGAGTTACGCTACACCTTC. This sequence encodes CASSPGQELRYTF.

V usage is TRBV4-2 and J usage is TRBJ1-2; TRBD1 matches 7 bases. Germline V lookup: CDR1 LGHNA, CDR2 YNFKEQ. CDR3 size: 15 residues. J was trimmed by 0 bases and V by 6 bases; bases with no gene match: 7. The chain's CDR3 is CASSSTTGSNYGYTF. CDR3 sequence (DNA): TGTGCCAGCAGTTCTACGACAGGGTCTAACTATGGCTACACCTTC.